The entry below gives a single T cell receptor (beta chain) sequence along with its context. Antigen: not known. From the germline J gene comes the end of the CDR3, since the read stops 3 residues before it. Both groups were predominantly of Caucasian heritage. Replacement immunoglobulin had been given to every CVID subject for at least one year. Each donor provided roughly 4.5 to 9 ml of heparinized whole blood. This entry belongs to a study of T cell clonality in common variable immunodeficiency. Assay used: immunoSEQ multiplex PCR; TCRdb lists only in-frame clones, some missing. The sample is made up of about 20,000 clones, none counted only once. V was pared by 0 bases and J by 7 bases, with 6 bases between. The CDR3 sequence is 12 residues long. Germline-derived CDR1 and CDR2 are LNHDA and SQIVND (reference sequence). Study-level findings and limits: Reportedly, TCR beta sequences from common variable immunodeficiency showed fewer deletions and N-nucleotide insertions. CVID subjects had higher TCRbeta clonality than healthy controls, most marked in about a third.

The rearrangement joins TRBV19 to TRBJ2-5; no clear D gene. The TCR comes from a human donor with common variable immunodeficiency. The sequenced sample was peripheral blood mononuclear cells. The sequenced CDR3 bases are TGTGCCAGTAGTATAGATACCGGGACC. It yields the protein CASSIDTGT. The full CDR3 is CASSIDTGTQYF.